Below, 26 T cell receptor beta chains from the same sample are listed, as sequenced in a study of T cells in Graves' hyperthyroidism and ophthalmopathy. The CDR3 regions of TCR beta were amplified from RNA transcripts. A first-round RT-PCR of the TCR CDR3 used the HTBI primer set. TCRdb re-derived calls from the multiplex PCR reads in MiXCR, one entry per CDR3 protein. The profile shows about 500,000 distinct CDR3 sequences, about 16% of them singletons. Sequenced input: blood. The receptors stem from a woman under 40 with Graves' ophthalmopathy.

This clonotype was detected ten times or more. This chain uses TRBV27 with TRBJ1-1, with 11 bases lining up with TRBD1. The germline gives CDR1 MNHEY, CDR2 SMNVEV (reference sequence). This CDR3 comprises 18 residues. The junction had 13 bases not matched to a gene; V was cut back by 3 bases and J by 4 bases. The CDR3 nucleotides read TGTGCCAGCAGTTTGGTCCCCGGACAGGGGGCAGTTTTCACTGAAGCTTTCTTT. It translates to CASSLVPGQGAVFTEAFF.

The table lists this clonotype with a few counts. V gene TRBV28 combines with J gene TRBJ2-7, with D unclear. CDR3 length: 11 amino acids. V lost 0 bases and J 6 bases, leaving 3 bases between the germline ends. Germline-derived CDR1 and CDR2 are MDHEN and SYDVKM. This chain's CDR3 is CASSLWSEQYF. The CDR3 region has the DNA TGTGCCAGCAGTTTATGGTCCGAGCAGTACTTC. Filled out from reference TRBV28 and TRBJ2-7, the complete variable domain reads DVKVTQSSRYLVKRTGEKVFLECVQDMDHENMFWYRQDPGLGLRLIYFSYDVKMKEKGDIPEGYSVSREKKERFSLILESASTNQTSMYLCASSLWSEQYFGPGTRLTVT.

The table lists this clonotype with many counts. The J gene is TRBJ2-1, the V gene TRBV29-1; TRBD2 matches at 8 bases. Germline lookup yields CDR1 SQVTM and CDR2 ANQGSEA. J gave up 6 bases and V 4 bases, and 8 bases lay outside the gene matches. The length of the CDR3 is 14 residues. The CDR3, as DNA: TGCAGCGTTGCCGGGACTAGTGAGGCCAATGAGCAGTTCTTC. Protein: CSVAGTSEANEQFF.

The rearrangement links TRBV20-1 to TRBJ2-7; D possibly uses TRBD1 or TRBD2 (6 bases each). V dropped 3 bases and J dropped 5 bases, with 11 bases sitting between them. In germline, CDR1 is DFQATT, CDR2 SNEGSKA (reference sequence). This CDR3 is built from 12 residues. The CDR3 is CSASPGGHEQYF. The CDR3, as DNA: TGCAGTGCTAGTCCCGGGGGCCACGAGCAGTACTTC.

This clonotype was seen ten or more times. The chain is built from TRBV27 and TRBJ2-7; 7 nucleotides align to TRBD1. Germline V lookup: CDR1 MNHEY, CDR2 SMNVEV (reference sequence). Trimming took 8 bases from V and 4 from J; bases not matched to a gene: 8. The CDR3 totals 13 residues. Written as DNA, the CDR3 is TGTGCCAGCGGATACAGGGGTTTGTACGAGCAGTACTTC. It translates to CASGYRGLYEQYF.

This sequence joins TRBV6-1 and TRBJ1-4; the D is unclear. The CDR3 is 14 residues long. CDR1 and CDR2 (germline): MNHNS, SASEGT. The V gene lost 6 bases and the J gene lost 0 bases, with 8 bases spanning the gap. CDR3 residues: CASRKIATNEKLFF. CDR3 in DNA: TGTGCCAGCAGAAAAATTGCAACTAATGAAAAACTGTTTTTT.

The V and J genes are TRBV6-6 and TRBJ1-2; no definite D call. This CDR3 contains 15 residues. V lost 0 bases to trimming and J lost 2 bases, with 10 bases between them. CDR1 and CDR2 (germline): MNHNY, SVGAGI (reference sequence). The CDR3 is CASSYSIAGNYGYTF. DNA of the CDR3: TGTGCCAGCAGTTACTCGATTGCCGGGAACTATGGCTACACCTTC.

This clonotype was recorded a few times. The chain couples TRBV6-1 to TRBJ2-7, with unresolved D. Trimming removed 5 bases at V and 3 bases at J, with 11 bases between. CDR1 and CDR2 (germline): MNHNS, SASEGT. The CDR3 is 13 amino acids. CDR3 DNA: TGTGCCAGCAGTTTAGTGGTGGACTACGAGCAGTACTTC. Translation: CASSLVVDYEQYF.

As regards this clonotype: A much larger clone differs by one base, so this may be a read error. The rearrangement joins TRBV28 to TRBJ2-5; 11 positions agree with TRBD2. There are 14 residues in the CDR3. V lost 7 bases and J lost 7; bases outside the gene matches: 8. The germline V gene encodes CDR1 MDHEN and CDR2 SYDVKM. The DNA of the CDR3 is TGTGCCAGCAATGCACTAGCGGGAGATGGGACCCAGTACTTC. As protein: CASNALAGDGTQYF.

The chain links TRBV5-1 to TRBJ2-1, with TRBD2 matching 14 bases. V was clipped by 4 bases and J by 9 bases; unmatched bases: 6. Germline assignment: CDR1 SGHRS and CDR2 YFSETQ. The CDR3 has 15 amino acids. CDR3 residues: CASSAGTSGSGEQFF. CDR3 nucleotides: TGCGCCAGCAGCGCCGGGACTAGCGGGAGCGGTGAGCAGTTCTTC.

This clonotype has a handful of counts. V gene TRBV5-1 combines with J gene TRBJ1-3, with a weak D call TRBD1 (6 bases). The CDR3 consists of 15 residues. The germline V gene has CDR1 SGHRS and CDR2 YFSETQ. V was cut by 6 bases and J by 2 bases, with 15 bases left in between. CDR3 region: CASTMGGATGNTIYF. The CDR3, as DNA: TGCGCCAGCACCATGGGGGGGGCGACTGGAAACACCATATATTTT.

This clonotype was counted at least ten times. CDR3 sequence reads: CASSQIGVSSYNEQFF. The DNA for the CDR3 is TGTGCCAGCAGCCAAATAGGGGTCAGCTCCTACAATGAGCAGTTCTTC. The rearrangement links TRBV28 to TRBJ2-1; D might be TRBD1 (5 bases). This CDR3 spans 16 amino acids. V was pared by 6 bases and J by 0 bases, with 15 bases between. Germline V CDR1 and CDR2: MDHEN, SYDVKM.

This clonotype was observed many times. The chain is built from TRBV28 and TRBJ2-7; the D is unclear. Trimming took off 8 bases at V and 5 bases at J, with 13 bases between the two ends. There are 12 residues in the CDR3. Germline CDR1 MDHEN, CDR2 SYDVKM. The CDR3 bases are TGTGCCAGCCACTTCTCAGTGGACGAGCAGTACTTC. Its translation: CASHFSVDEQYF. Complete variable domain (other parts from reference TRBV28 and TRBJ2-7): DVKVTQSSRYLVKRTGEKVFLECVQDMDHENMFWYRQDPGLGLRLIYFSYDVKMKEKGDIPEGYSVSREKKERFSLILESASTNQTSMYLCASHFSVDEQYFGPGTRLTVT.

The chain employs TRBV10-3 and TRBJ2-2, with D perhaps being TRBD1 or TRBD2 (6 bases each). The V gene lost 7 bases and the J gene lost 3 bases, with 21 bases spanning the gap. The CDR3 is made up of 17 amino acids. CDR1 ENHRY and CDR2 SYGVKD come from the germline V gene. CDR3 residues: CAINAGLRPGDTGELFF. CDR3 DNA: TGTGCCATCAACGCGGGACTCCGTCCAGGGGACACCGGGGAGCTGTTTTTT.

The V call is TRBV5-1, the J call TRBJ1-1; no definite D call. CDR3 length equals 15 residues. The germline gives CDR1 SGHRS, CDR2 YFSETQ. V was clipped by 0 bases and J by 0 bases, with 9 bases between them. CDR3 sequence: CASSLAAVMNTEAFF. The CDR3 nucleotides read TGCGCCAGCAGCTTGGCTGCAGTCATGAACACTGAAGCTTTCTTT.

This clonotype has a count of ten or more. The rearrangement joins TRBV28 to TRBJ1-2; no clear D gene. V was shortened by 5 bases and J by 4 bases, with 17 bases between the two germline ends. The CDR3 has 15 residues. Germline loops: CDR1 MDHEN, CDR2 SYDVKM. The CDR3 DNA follows: TGTGCCAGCAGTCGGCCGGGCACGGAACCCTATGGCTACACCTTC. Translation gives CASSRPGTEPYGYTF.

This clonotype was picked up a small number of times. The rearrangement links TRBV7-8 to TRBJ2-5; 8 nucleotides agree with TRBD2. This CDR3 has 14 residues. The V and J ends lost 6 bases and 12 bases, in that order; junction bases with no gene match: 15. Germline V gene lookup returns CDR1 SGHVS and CDR2 FQNEAQ. The CDR3 loop reads CASSVGAHGRGEYF. CDR3 coding DNA: TGTGCCAGCAGTGTTGGGGCACATGGGCGGGGGGAGTACTTC.

This clonotype came up many times. The rearrangement links TRBV20-1 to TRBJ2-1; 8 bases are a match to TRBD2. V lost 5 bases, J lost 4 bases, and 10 bases stayed unmatched. Germline lookup yields CDR1 DFQATT and CDR2 SNEGSKA (reference sequence). The CDR3 has 15 residues. CDR3 in amino acids: CSAREGLSVYNEQFF. The DNA of the CDR3 is TGCAGTGCTCGGGAGGGTCTTAGCGTATACAATGAGCAGTTCTTC.

The chain combines TRBV28 with TRBJ1-1; tentative D call: TRBD1 (6 bases). V was cut by 4 bases and J by 7 bases, with 16 bases left in between. The CDR3 spans 14 residues. Germline CDR1 MDHEN, CDR2 SYDVKM. The CDR3 here is CASSSFWDTREAFF. The CDR3 region has the DNA TGTGCCAGCAGTTCTTTCTGGGACACCCGTGAAGCTTTCTTT.

At least ten counts were recorded for this clonotype. The rearrangement links TRBV12-3 or TRBV12-4 to TRBJ2-1; D is ambiguous. V lost 3 bases, J lost 5 bases, and 8 bases lay in between. The CDR3 runs 13 residues. This CDR3 reads CASSFGYNNEQFF. The DNA for the CDR3 is TGTGCCAGCAGTTTCGGTTACAACAATGAGCAGTTCTTC.

The rearrangement joins TRBV7-9 to TRBJ1-1; no clear D. The CDR3 spans 13 residues. V lost 5 bases to trimming and J lost 3 bases, with 10 bases between them. Germline assignment: CDR1 SEHNR and CDR2 FQNEAQ (reference sequence). DNA for the CDR3: TGTGCCAGCAGCACCCGGGTGGACACTGAAGCTTTCTTT. It encodes CASSTRVDTEAFF.

This clonotype was recorded at least ten times. V is TRBV7-2 and J is TRBJ2-3; 15 positions agree with TRBD2. The V gene end was trimmed by 5 bases and the J gene end by 4 bases; junction bases not matched to a gene: 7. CDR3 length: 17 residues. Germline CDR1 and CDR2: SGHTA and FQGNSA. DNA for the CDR3: TGTGCCAGCAGCATGGGACTAGCGGGAGGAGCCGCAGATACGCAGTATTTT. Protein: CASSMGLAGGAADTQYF.

V is TRBV29-1 and J is TRBJ2-2; 7 bases line up with TRBD1. Germline V gene sequence: CDR1 SQVTM, CDR2 ANQGSEA. With 7 bases clipped from V and 4 bases from J, the junction kept 6 bases outside the gene matches. The CDR3 covers 13 residues. CDR3 loop: CSANPGGTGELFF. DNA of the CDR3: TGCAGCGCGAATCCAGGGGGCACCGGGGAGCTGTTTTTT.

This clonotype came up many times. The CDR3 here is CASSQPQIRGQETQYF. The CDR3 DNA reads TGTGCCAGCAGTCAACCACAAATCCGGGGTCAAGAGACCCAGTACTTC. This sequence joins TRBV28 and TRBJ2-5; D is possibly TRBD2 (5 bases). Germline V gene sequence: CDR1 MDHEN, CDR2 SYDVKM. The CDR3 sequence is 16 residues long. V was clipped by 5 bases and J by 2 bases, with 18 bases between them.

This clonotype was recorded at least ten times. The chain uses TRBV7-2 and TRBJ2-5; maybe TRBD2 (5 bases). Per germline, CDR1 SGHTA and CDR2 FQGNSA. Deletions cut 0 bases from V and 3 bases from J, with 8 bases between. The CDR3 consists of 14 residues. The CDR3 loop reads CASSLASTKETQYF. The CDR3 DNA sequence: TGTGCCAGCAGCTTAGCGTCGACTAAAGAGACCCAGTACTTC.

The genes are TRBV6-5 and TRBJ2-1, with 7 bases that match TRBD1. The CDR3 loop spans 16 amino acids. Germline trimming cut 0 bases from V and 12 bases from J; bases unmatched to any gene: 14. Germline loops: CDR1 MNHEY, CDR2 SVGAGI. CDR3 amino acids: CASSYSPTGAALGQFF. DNA for the CDR3: TGTGCCAGCAGTTACTCTCCCACAGGGGCGGCCCTTGGGCAGTTCTTC.